This T cell receptor beta chain originates from a study of PD-1 blockade in mismatch repair-deficient tumors. Comment on this clone: Antigen unknown. Other nucleotide sequences from this sample produce the same CDR3.

All patients were mismatch repair deficient, assessed by either PCR or immunohistochemistry. TCR sequencing covered a few patients who responded to pembrolizumab. Study-wide findings and caveats: Tumor-resident clones, often absent from pretreatment blood, expanded after pembrolizumab and then contracted.

Using immunoSEQ multiplex PCR, the repertoire was profiled, and TCRdb retains in-frame clones only, with some absent. The sample consists of some 120,000 clones, about 90% of them appearing once. The TCR was taken from an adult with mismatch repair-deficient cancer. The sequenced sample was peripheral blood, obtained just over 70 weeks after starting pembrolizumab.

The CDR3 region is CASSLNYEQYF. The CDR3 DNA reads as TGTGCCAGCAGCTTAAACTACGAGCAGTACTTC. This rearrangement joins TRBV11-2 to TRBJ2-7, with D hard to call. Germline V gives CDR1 SGHAT, CDR2 FQNNGV. The V end was cut by 2 bases, the J end by 3 bases, with 2 bases between. This CDR3 has 11 residues. The complete variable domain, with remaining parts taken from reference TRBV11-2 and TRBJ2-7, reads EAGVAQSPRYKIIEKRQSVAFWCNPISGHATLYWYQQILGQGPKLLIQFQNNGVVDDSQLPKDRFSAERLKGVDSTLKIQPAKLEDSAVYLCASSLNYEQYFGPGTRLTVT.